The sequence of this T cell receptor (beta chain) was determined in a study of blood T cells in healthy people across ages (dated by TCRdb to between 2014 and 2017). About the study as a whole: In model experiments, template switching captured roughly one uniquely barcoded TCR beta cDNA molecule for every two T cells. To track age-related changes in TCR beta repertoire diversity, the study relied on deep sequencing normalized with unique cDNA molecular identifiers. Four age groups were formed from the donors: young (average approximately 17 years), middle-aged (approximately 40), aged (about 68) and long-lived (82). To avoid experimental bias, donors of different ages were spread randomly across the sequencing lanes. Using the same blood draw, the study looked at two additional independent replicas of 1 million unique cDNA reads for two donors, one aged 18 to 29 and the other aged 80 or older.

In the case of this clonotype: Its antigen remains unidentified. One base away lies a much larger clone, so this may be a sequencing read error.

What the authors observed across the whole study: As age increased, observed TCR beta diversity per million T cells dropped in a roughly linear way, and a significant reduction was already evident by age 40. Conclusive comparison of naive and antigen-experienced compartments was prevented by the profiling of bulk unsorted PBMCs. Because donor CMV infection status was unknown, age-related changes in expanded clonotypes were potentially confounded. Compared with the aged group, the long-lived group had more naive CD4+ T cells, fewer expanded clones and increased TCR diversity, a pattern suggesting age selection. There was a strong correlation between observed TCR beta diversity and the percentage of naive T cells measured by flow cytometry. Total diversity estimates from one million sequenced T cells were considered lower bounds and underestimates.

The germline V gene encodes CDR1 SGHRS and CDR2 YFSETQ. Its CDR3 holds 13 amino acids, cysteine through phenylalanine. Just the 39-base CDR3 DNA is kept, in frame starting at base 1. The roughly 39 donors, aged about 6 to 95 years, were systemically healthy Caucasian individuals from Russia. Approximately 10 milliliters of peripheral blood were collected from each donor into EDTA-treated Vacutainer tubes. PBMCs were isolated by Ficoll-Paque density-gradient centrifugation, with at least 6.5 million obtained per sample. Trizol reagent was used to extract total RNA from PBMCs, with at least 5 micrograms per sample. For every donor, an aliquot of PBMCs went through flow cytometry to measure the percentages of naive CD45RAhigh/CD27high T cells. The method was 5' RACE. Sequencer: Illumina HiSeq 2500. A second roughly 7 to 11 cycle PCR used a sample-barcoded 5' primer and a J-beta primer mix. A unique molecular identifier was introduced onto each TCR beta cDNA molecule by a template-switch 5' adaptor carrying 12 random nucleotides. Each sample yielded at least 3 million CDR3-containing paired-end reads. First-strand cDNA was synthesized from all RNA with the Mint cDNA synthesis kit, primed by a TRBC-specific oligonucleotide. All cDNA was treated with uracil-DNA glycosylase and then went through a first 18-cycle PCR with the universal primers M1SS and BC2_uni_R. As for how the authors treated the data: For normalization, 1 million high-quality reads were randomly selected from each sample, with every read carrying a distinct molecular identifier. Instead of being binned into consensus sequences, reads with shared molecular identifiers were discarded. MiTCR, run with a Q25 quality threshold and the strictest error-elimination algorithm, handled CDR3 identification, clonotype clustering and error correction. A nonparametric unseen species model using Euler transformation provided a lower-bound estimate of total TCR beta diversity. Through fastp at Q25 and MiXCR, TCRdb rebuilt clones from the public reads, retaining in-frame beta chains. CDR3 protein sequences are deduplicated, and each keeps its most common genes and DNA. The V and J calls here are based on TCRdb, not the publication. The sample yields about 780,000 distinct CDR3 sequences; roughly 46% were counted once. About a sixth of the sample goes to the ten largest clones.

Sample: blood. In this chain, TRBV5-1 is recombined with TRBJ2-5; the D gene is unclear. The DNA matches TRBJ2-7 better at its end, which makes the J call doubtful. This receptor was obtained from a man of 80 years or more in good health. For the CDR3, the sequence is CASSWDLEFEQYF. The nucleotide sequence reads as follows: TGCGCCAGCAGCTGGGATTTGGAATTCGAGCAGTACTTC.